The sequence of this T cell receptor beta chain was determined in a study of T cells in Graves' hyperthyroidism and ophthalmopathy. This clonotype was seen many times. What it recognizes is unknown. Uncontrolled infections, other autoimmune diseases, pregnancy or lactation led to exclusion of patients. The PBMCs were taken from about 10 ml of fresh peripheral blood. TCR beta CDR3 region amplification was performed from RNA transcripts. In the first-round RT-PCR of the TCR CDR3, the HTBI primer set was used. TCRdb reprocessed the multiplex PCR reads via MiXCR and lists one record per CDR3 protein. In the table there are some 800,000 distinct CDR3 sequences, roughly 40% of which are singletons. Notes on the study in general: Most expanded thyroid clonotypes above 0.001 also appeared in blood.

The germline V gene has CDR1 SQVTM and CDR2 ANQGSEA. The V end lost 3 bases, the J end lost 0 bases, and 9 bases lay between the germline ends. This CDR3 has 13 residues. This receptor was identified in a man between 18 and 29 years old with Graves' hyperthyroidism. The V gene is TRBV29-1, the J gene TRBJ2-7; no clear D gene. The sample comprised blood. CDR3 nucleotide sequence: TGCAGCGTTGAGACGAGGAGCTCCTACGAGCAGTACTTC. Encoded protein: CSVETRSSYEQYF.